This T cell receptor (beta chain) was obtained from a study of blood T cells in healthy people across ages. Study-level findings and limits: Both higher diversity and more naive CD4+ cells marked long-lived donors when set against aged donors.

The germline gives CDR1 DFQATT, CDR2 SNEGSKA (reference sequence). This CDR3 has 16 amino acids. Trimming at V came to 0 bases and at J to 3 bases, leaving 4 bases not matched to a gene. Each of the donors had roughly 9.3 milliliters of peripheral blood drawn into EDTA-treated Vacutainer tubes. A few counts support this clonotype. Its antigen is unidentified. Combining a sample-barcoded 5' primer with a J-beta primer mix, a second PCR ran for about 7 to 11 cycles. Through a template-switch adaptor with 12 random nucleotides, each cDNA molecule received a tag. From the 5' RACE reads, TCRdb called clonotypes with MiXCR, one entry per CDR3 protein. The data show more than 650,000 distinct CDR3 sequences, 22% seen once.

Sequencing was performed on blood. This clonotype was sampled from a man aged 65 to 85 in good health. The rearrangement joins TRBV20-1 to TRBJ2-5; TRBD2 matches 13 bases. The CDR3 DNA follows: TGCAGTGCTAGAGATTACGGGACTAGCGGGGAAGAGACCCAGTACTTC. Translation: CSARDYGTSGEETQYF.